Sequencing of this T cell receptor beta chain was carried out in a study of cytomegalovirus exposure and HLA in healthy donors (dated by TCRdb to the late 2010s). Turning to the overall study: A later analysis indicated that the roughly 120 validation repertoires were generated on the platform also employed for the 700 or so repertoires of the first cohort. The study aimed to test whether signatures of past pathogen exposure could be identified by cataloging public T cell receptors. A separate validation cohort of approximately 120 different subjects was used in addition to the roughly 670-subject first cohort. High-throughput TCR immunosequencing, statistical association of individual TCRs with disease status, and machine learning were combined to predict cytomegalovirus infection status. Overall results and qualifications from the work: In vitro tests confirmed that a few of the cytomegalovirus-associated TCR beta chains recognize cytomegalovirus antigens. Of the cluster scores, approximately 94% were above 0 in a later analysis, which found that TCRs clustered in the first cohort also tended to co-occur in the approximately 110 validation repertoires. The classifier was reported to diagnose cytomegalovirus status with high specificity and sensitivity in both the original and validation cohorts. The authors suggested that the approach could potentially be generalized to other disease states and immunological phenotypes. In the study, about 150 TCR beta chains were listed as associated with cytomegalovirus. Across donors, most TCR sequences were observed very rarely, whereas some public TCRs were present in many individuals. A later analysis had no HLA typing for the validation cohort, so co-occurrence there was scored across all 120 repertoires.

Regarding this clone: Its antigen remains unidentified. No clone much larger than this one lies a single base away; base qualities are absent.

Libraries were prepared through the immunoSEQ multiplex PCR assay. Per the original workflow: A statistical classification framework was built to diagnose cytomegalovirus status from the catalog of TCR beta chain sequences. Imported from immuneACCESS, the table was reduced by TCRdb to in-frame sequences with V and J called. These copies leave out some clones; in studies compared against another copy, an unresolved V gene accounts for under half, and the cause of the remainder is not known. The V and J calls and clone size come from that table; D and trimming were worked out from the DNA. In this sample the table shows 150,000 to 200,000 clones, roughly 82% of which occur a single time. The ten top clones hold 10% to 15% of the sample. The junction shows trimming of 0 bases on V and 4 bases on J, and the gene matches do not reach 5 bases of it. CDR1 and CDR2 (SGHRS, YFSETQ) derive from the germline V gene. Including cysteine and phenylalanine, the CDR3 has 17 amino acids. The DNA shown is the 51-base CDR3, in frame from base 1.

The donors belonged to the validation cohort of approximately 130 subjects, which was separate from the approximately 660-subject first cohort. Sample: PBMCs. This receptor was identified in a woman aged 25-40 years in good health and CMV-seropositive. The chain employs TRBV5-1 and TRBJ2-3; TRBD2 lines up with 13 middle nucleotides. The DNA is TGCGCCAGCAGCTTGGCGAGACTAGCGGGAGGATCAGATACGCAGTATTTT. This yields the protein CASSLARLAGGSDTQYF.